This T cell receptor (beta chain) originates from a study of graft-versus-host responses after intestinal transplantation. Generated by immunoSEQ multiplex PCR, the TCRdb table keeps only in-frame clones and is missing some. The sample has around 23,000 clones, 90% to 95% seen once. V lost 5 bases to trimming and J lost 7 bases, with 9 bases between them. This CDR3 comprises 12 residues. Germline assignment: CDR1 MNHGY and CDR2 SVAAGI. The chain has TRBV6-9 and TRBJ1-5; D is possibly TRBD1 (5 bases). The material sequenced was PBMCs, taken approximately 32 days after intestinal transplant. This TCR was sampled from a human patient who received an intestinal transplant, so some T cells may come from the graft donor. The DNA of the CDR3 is TGTGCCAGCAGTCAGGGTGACCAGCCCCAGCATTTT. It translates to CASSQGDQPQHF.